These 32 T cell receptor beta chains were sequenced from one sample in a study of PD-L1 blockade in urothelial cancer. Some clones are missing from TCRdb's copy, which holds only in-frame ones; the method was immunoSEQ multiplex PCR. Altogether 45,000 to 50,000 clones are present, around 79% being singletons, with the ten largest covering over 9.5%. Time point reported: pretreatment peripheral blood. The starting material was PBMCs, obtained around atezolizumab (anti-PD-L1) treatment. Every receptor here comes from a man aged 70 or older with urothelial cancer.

The CDR3 coding sequence is TGTGCCAGCTCACCACCCCTACTAGCGGGAGCGGTCGCCGGGGAGCTGTTTTTT. Translation gives CASSPPLLAGAVAGELFF. This chain joins TRBV18 and TRBJ2-2; the match to TRBD2 covers 11 bases. Germline CDR1 KGHSH, CDR2 LQKENI. The V gene end was trimmed by 0 bases and the J gene end by 6 bases; junction bases not matched to a gene: 9. There are 18 residues in the CDR3.

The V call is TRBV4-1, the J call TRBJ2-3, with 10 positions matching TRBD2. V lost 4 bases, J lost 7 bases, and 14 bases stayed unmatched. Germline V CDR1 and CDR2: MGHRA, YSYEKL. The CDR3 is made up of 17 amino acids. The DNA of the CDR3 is TGCGCCAGCAGCCCGGGGATCATAGCGGGAGGCGGGAATACGCAGTATTTT. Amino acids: CASSPGIIAGGGNTQYF.

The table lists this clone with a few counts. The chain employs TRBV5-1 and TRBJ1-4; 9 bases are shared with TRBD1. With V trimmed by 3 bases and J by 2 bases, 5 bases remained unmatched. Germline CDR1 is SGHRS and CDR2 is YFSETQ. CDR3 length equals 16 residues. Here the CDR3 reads CASSSDRGGTNEKLFF. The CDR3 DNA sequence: TGCGCCAGCAGCTCGGACAGGGGAGGGACTAATGAAAAACTGTTTTTT. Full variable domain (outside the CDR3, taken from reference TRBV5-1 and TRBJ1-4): KAGVTQTPRYLIKTRGQQVTLSCSPISGHRSVSWYQQTPGQGLQFLFEYFSETQRNKGNFPGRFSGRQFSNSRSEMNVSTLELGDSALYLCASSSDRGGTNEKLFFGSGTQLSVL.

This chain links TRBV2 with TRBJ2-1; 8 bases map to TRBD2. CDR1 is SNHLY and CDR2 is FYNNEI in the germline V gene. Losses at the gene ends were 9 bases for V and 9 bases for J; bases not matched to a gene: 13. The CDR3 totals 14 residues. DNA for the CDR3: TGTGCCAGTCAGACAGCGGGAGAAGCTCTTGAGCAGTTCTTC. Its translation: CASQTAGEALEQFF.

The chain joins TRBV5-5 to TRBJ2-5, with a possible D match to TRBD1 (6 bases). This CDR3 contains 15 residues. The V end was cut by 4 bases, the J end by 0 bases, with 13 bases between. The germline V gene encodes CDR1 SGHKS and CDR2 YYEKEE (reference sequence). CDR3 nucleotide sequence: TGTGCCAGCAGCCAGGCCTACAGGGACCAAGAGACCCAGTACTTC. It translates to CASSQAYRDQETQYF.

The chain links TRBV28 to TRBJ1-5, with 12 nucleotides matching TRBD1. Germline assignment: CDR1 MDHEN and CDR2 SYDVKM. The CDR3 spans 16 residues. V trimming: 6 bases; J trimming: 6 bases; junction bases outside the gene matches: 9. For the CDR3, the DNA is TGTGCCAGCAGGACGAAGGGACAGGGGGCGGCTCAGCCCCAGCATTTT. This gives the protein CASRTKGQGAAQPQHF.

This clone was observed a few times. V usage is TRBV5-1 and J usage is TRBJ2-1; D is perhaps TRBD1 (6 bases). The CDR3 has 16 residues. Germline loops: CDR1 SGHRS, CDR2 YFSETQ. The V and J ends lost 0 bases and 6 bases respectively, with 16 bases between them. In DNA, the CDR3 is TGCGCCAGCAGCTTGGTTTTAGGGGGAGTATCCAATGAGCAGTTCTTC. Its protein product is CASSLVLGGVSNEQFF.

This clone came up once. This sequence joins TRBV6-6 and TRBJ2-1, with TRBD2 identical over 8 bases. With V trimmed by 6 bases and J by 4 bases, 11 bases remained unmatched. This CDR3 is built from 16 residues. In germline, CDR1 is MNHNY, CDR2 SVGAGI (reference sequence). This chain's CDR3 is CASSSTSGGAYNEQFF. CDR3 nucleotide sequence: TGTGCCAGCAGCAGCACCTCCGGGGGGGCTTACAATGAGCAGTTCTTC.

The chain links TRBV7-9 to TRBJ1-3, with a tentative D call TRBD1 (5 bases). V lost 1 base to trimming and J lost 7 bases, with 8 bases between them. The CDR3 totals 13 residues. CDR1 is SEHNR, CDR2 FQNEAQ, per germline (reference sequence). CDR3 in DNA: TGTGCCAGCAGCTTAGAAGGGGCGAACACCATATATTTT. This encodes CASSLEGANTIYF.

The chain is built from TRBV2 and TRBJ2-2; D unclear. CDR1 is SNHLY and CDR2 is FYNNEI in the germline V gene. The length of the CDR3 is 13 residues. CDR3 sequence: CVHRENEAGELFF. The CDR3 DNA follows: TGTGTTCACCGAGAGAACGAGGCCGGGGAGCTGTTTTTT.

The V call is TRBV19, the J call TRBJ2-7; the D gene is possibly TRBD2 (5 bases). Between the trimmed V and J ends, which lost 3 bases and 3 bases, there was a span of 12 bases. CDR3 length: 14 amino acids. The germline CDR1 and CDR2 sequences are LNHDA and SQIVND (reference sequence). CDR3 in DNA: TGTGCCAGTAGTATTGAGGTCGGGGACTACGAGCAGTACTTC. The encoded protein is CASSIEVGDYEQYF.

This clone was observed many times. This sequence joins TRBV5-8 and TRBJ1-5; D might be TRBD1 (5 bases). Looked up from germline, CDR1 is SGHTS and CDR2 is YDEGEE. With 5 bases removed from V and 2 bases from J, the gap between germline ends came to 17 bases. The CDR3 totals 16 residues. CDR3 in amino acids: CASSFYQGWGNQPQHF. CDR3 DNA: TGTGCCAGCAGTTTCTATCAGGGATGGGGCAATCAGCCCCAGCATTTT. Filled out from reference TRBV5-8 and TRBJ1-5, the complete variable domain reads EAGVTQSPTHLIKTRGQQATLRCSPISGHTSVYWYQQALGLGLQFLLWYDEGEERNRGNFPPRFSGRQFPNYSSELNVNALELEDSALYLCASSFYQGWGNQPQHFGDGTRLSIL.

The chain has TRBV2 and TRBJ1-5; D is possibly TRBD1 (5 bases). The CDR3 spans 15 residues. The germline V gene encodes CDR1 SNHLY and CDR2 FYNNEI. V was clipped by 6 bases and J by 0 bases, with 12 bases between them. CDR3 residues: CASRTGTYSNQPQHF. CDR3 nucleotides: TGTGCCAGCAGGACGGGGACTTATAGCAATCAGCCCCAGCATTTT.

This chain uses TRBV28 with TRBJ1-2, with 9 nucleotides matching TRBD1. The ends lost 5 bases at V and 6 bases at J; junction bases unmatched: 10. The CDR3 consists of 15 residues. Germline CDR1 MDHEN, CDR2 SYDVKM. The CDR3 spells CASSPADRGSDGYTF. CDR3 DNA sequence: TGTGCCAGCAGTCCCGCGGACAGGGGATCCGATGGCTACACCTTC.

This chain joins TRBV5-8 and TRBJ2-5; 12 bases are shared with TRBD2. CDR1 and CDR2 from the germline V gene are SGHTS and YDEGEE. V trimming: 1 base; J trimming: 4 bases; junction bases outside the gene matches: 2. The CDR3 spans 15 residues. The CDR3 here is CASSLQLAGGETQYF. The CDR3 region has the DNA TGTGCCAGCAGCTTGCAACTAGCGGGAGGAGAGACCCAGTACTTC.

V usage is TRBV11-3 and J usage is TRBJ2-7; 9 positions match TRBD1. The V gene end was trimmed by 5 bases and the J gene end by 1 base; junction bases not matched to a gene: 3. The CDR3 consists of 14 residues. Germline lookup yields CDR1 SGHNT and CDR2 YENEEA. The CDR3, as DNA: TGTGCCAGCAGCCGGGACAGGGAGTCCTACGAGCAGTACTTC. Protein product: CASSRDRESYEQYF.

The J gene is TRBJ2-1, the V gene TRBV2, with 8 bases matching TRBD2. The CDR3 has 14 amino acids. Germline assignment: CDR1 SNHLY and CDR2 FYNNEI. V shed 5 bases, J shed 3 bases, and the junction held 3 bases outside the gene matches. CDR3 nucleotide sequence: TGTGCCAGCAGTTCCGGGACTAGCTACAATGAGCAGTTCTTC. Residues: CASSSGTSYNEQFF.

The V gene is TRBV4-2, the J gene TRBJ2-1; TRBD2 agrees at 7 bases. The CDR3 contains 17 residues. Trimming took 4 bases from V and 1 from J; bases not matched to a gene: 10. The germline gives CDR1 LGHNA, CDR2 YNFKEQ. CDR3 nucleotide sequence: TGTGCCAGCAGCCTCAACGTGGGGGGGGATTCCTACAATGAGCAGTTCTTC. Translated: CASSLNVGGDSYNEQFF.

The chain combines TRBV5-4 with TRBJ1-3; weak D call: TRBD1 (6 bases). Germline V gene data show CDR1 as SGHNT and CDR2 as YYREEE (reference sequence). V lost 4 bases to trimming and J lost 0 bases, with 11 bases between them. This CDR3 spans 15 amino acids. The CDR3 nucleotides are TGTGCCAGCAGCATGGACAGAGACTCTGGAAACACCATATATTTT. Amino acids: CASSMDRDSGNTIYF.

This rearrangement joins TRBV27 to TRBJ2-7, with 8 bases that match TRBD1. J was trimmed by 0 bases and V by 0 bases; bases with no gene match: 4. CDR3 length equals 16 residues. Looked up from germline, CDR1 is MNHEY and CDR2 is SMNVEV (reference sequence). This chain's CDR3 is CASSLSARGLSYEQYF. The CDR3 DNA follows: TGTGCCAGCAGTTTATCTGCCAGGGGGCTCTCCTACGAGCAGTACTTC.

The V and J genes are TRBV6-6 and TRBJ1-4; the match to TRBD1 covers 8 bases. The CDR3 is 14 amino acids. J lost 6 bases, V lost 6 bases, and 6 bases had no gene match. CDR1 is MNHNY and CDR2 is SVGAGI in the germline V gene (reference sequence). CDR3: CASSDRQGYEKLFF. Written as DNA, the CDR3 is TGTGCCAGCAGCGATAGACAGGGGTATGAAAAACTGTTTTTT.

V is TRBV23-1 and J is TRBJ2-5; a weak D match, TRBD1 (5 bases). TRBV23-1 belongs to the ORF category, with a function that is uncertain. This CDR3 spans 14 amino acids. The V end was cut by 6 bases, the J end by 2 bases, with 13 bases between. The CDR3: CASSAGNPQETQYF. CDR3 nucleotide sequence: TGCGCCAGCAGCGCAGGGAACCCGCAAGAGACCCAGTACTTC.

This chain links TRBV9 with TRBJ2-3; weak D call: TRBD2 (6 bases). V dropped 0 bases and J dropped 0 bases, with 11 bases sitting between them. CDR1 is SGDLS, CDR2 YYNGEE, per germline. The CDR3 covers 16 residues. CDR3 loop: CASSVALAVSTDTQYF. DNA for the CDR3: TGTGCCAGCAGCGTAGCTTTAGCGGTTAGCACAGATACGCAGTATTTT. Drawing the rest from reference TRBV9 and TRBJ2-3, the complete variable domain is DSGVTQTPKHLITATGQRVTLRCSPRSGDLSVYWYQQSLDQGLQFLIQYYNGEERAKGNILERFSAQQFPDLHSELNLSSLELGDSALYFCASSVALAVSTDTQYFGPGTRLTVL.

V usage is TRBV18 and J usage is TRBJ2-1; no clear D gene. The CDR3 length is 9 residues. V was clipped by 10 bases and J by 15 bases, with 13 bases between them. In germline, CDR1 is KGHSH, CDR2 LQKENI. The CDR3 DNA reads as TGTGCCAACCTTCAAAGGAGGTTCTTC. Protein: CANLQRRFF.

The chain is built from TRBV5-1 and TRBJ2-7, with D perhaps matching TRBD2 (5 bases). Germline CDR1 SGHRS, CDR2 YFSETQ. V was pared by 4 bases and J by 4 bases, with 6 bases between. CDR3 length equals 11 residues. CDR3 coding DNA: TGCGCCAGCAGCCGCGGGTACGAGCAGTACTTC. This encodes CASSRGYEQYF.

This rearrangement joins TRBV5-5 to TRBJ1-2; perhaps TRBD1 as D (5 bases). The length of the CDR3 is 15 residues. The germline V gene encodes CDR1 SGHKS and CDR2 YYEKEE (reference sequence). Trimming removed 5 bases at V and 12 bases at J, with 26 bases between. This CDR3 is CASRQDSSSLWLNTF. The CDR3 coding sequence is TGTGCCAGCAGACAGGATTCCTCCTCGCTATGGCTGAACACCTTC.

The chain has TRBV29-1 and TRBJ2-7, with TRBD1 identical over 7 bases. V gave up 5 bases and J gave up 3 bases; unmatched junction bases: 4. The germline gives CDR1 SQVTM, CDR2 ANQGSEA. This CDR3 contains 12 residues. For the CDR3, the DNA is TGCAGCGTTTCGAGACAGGGCTACGAGCAGTACTTC. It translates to CSVSRQGYEQYF.

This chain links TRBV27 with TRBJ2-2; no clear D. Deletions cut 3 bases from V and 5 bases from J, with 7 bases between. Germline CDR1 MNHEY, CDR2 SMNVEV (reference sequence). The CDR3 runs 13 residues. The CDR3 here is CASSFPQTGELFF. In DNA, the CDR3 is TGTGCCAGCAGTTTTCCCCAGACCGGGGAGCTGTTTTTT.

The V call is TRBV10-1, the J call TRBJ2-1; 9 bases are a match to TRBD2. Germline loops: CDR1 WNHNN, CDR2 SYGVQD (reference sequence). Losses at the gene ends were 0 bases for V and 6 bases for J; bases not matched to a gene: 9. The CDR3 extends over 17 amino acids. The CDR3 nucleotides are TGCGCCAGCAGTGAGTCAGGTAGCGGGAGATCGGGCAATGAGCAGTTCTTC. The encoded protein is CASSESGSGRSGNEQFF.

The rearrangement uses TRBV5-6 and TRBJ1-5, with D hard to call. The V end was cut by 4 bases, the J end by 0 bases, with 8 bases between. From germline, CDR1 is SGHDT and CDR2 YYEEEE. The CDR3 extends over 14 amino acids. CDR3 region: CASSLRDSNQPQHF. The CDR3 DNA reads TGTGCCAGCAGCCTGCGGGATAGCAATCAGCCCCAGCATTTT.

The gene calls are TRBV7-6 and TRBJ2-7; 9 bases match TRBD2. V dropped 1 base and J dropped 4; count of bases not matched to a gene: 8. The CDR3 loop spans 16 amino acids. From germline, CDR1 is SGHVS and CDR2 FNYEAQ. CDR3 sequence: CASSLGGSGSGYEQYF. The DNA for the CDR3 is TGTGCCAGCAGCTTAGGAGGTAGCGGGAGCGGTTACGAGCAGTACTTC.

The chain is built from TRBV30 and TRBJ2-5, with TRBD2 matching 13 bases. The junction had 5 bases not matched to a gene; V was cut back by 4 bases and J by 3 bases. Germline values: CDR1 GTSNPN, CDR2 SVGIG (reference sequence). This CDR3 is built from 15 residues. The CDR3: CAWKGLAGVKETQYF. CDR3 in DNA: TGTGCCTGGAAAGGACTAGCGGGAGTTAAAGAGACCCAGTACTTC.